Listed below are T cell receptor beta chains from one sample, sequenced in a study of T-cell memory formation after mild COVID-19. TCRdb reprocessed the 5' RACE reads via MiXCR and lists one record per CDR3 protein. The sample holds a few hundred thousand distinct CDR3 sequences, under 30% seen once. The sequenced material came from PBMCs or a T cell subset sorted from them (not recorded which). The origin of the receptors is an adult woman who had mild COVID-19 (a few samples of this study predate the infection). Cell type and time point are not known. Both conserved end residues are part of each CDR3. The D gene is left open where the match is weak. For some rows the clone size is stated as once, few or many, or as a class when expanded; others skip it.

d_call	v_call	j_call	clone_size	cdr3_aa	cdr3_nt
NA	TRBV27	TRBJ1-1	few	CASSLFAVPRTEAFF	TGTGCCAGCAGTTTGTTCGCGGTACCACGGACTGAAGCTTTCTTT
NA	TRBV7-9	TRBJ1-3	NA	CASSLLSRQDFSGNTIYF	TGTGCCAGCAGCTTACTCTCTCGACAGGATTTCTCTGGAAACACCATATATTTT
TRBD1	TRBV19	TRBJ1-5	NA	CASSPGDRLNQPQHF	TGTGCCAGTAGTCCGGGGGACAGGCTCAATCAGCCCCAGCATTTT
TRBD1	TRBV5-6	TRBJ2-5	NA	CASSAGTGGPETQYF	TGTGCCAGCAGCGCAGGGACAGGGGGTCCAGAGACCCAGTACTTC
TRBD2	TRBV20-1	TRBJ2-1	few	CSGSPLTSGPYNEQFF	TGCAGTGGTTCACCCCTAACTAGCGGCCCCTACAATGAGCAGTTCTTC
NA	TRBV4-1	TRBJ2-2	few	CASGKTVTNTGELFF	TGCGCCAGCGGAAAGACAGTGACGAACACCGGGGAGCTGTTTTTT
NA	TRBV20-1	TRBJ2-5	NA	CSAYQGRGETQYF	TGCAGTGCTTACCAGGGTAGGGGTGAGACCCAGTACTTC
NA	TRBV5-4	TRBJ1-1	few	CASSRTIGTEAFF	TGTGCCAGCAGCAGGACAATCGGCACTGAAGCTTTCTTT
TRBD1	TRBV6-1	TRBJ2-7	NA	CASSMGQALSYEQYF	TGTGCCAGCAGTATGGGACAGGCCCTCTCCTACGAGCAGTACTTC
NA	TRBV4-1	TRBJ1-1	few	CASRRGGGPEAFF	TGCGCCAGCAGACGGGGAGGGGGGCCTGAAGCTTTCTTT
TRBD2	TRBV7-8	TRBJ2-1	NA	CASSPRREGSGHNEQFF	TGTGCCAGCAGCCCCCGCCGGGAGGGGAGCGGGCACAATGAGCAGTTCTTC
TRBD2	TRBV19	TRBJ2-7	NA	CASSVGLAGSHEQYF	TGTGCCAGTAGTGTAGGACTAGCGGGATCTCACGAGCAGTACTTC